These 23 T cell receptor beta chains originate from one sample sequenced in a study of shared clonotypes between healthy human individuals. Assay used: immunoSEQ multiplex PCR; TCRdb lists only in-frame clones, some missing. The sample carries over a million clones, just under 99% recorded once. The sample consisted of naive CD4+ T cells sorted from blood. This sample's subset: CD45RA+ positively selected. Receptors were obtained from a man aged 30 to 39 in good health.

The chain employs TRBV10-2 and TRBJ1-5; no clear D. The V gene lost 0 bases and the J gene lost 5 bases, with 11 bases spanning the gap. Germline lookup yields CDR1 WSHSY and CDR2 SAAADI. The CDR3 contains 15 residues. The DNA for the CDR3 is TGCGCCAGCAGTGAGTCGGGAGGGCGGCATCAGCCCCAGCATTTT. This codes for CASSESGGRHQPQHF.

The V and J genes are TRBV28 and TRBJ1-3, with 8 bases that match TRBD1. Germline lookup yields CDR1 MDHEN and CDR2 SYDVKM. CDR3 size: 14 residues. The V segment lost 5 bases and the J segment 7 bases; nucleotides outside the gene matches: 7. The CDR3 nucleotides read TGTGCCAGCAGTACATGGACAGGGCTGAACACCATATATTTT. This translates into CASSTWTGLNTIYF.

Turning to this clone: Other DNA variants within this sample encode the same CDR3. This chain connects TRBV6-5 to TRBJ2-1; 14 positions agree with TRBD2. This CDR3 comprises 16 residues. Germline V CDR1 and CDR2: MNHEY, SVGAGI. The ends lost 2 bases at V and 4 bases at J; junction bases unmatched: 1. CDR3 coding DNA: TGTGCCAGCAGTTACCGGACTAGCGGGAGGTACAATGAGCAGTTCTTC. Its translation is CASSYRTSGRYNEQFF.

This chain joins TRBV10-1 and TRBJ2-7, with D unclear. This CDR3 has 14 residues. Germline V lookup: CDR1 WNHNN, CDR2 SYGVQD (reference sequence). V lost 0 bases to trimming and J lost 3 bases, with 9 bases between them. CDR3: CASSESAGGYEQYF. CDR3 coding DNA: TGCGCCAGCAGTGAGTCGGCCGGTGGCTACGAGCAGTACTTC.

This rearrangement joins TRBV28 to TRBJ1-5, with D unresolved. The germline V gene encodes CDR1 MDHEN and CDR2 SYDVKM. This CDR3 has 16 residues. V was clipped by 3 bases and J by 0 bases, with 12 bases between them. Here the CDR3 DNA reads TGTGCCAGCAGTTTTTCGGTTGGGTATAGCAATCAGCCCCAGCATTTT. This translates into CASSFSVGYSNQPQHF.

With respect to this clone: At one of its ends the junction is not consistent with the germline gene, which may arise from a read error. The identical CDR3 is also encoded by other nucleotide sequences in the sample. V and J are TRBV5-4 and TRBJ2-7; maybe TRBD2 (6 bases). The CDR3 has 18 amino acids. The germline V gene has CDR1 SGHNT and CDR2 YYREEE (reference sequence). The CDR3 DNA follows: TGTGCCAGTAGCTTGAGTGTTTCGGCGAGCGGGTCTTCCTACGAGCAGTACTTC. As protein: CASSLSVSASGSSYEQYF. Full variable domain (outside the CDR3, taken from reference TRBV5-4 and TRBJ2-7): ETGVTQSPTHLIKTRGQQVTLRCSSQSGHNTVSWYQQALGQGPQFIFQYYREEENGRGNFPPRFSGLQFPNYSSELNVNALELDDSALYLCASSLSVSASGSSYEQYFGPGTRLTVT.

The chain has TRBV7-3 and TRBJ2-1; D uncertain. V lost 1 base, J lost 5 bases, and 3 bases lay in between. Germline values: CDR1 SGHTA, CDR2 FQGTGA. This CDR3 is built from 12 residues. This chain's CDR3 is CASSLIHNEQFF. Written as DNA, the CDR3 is TGTGCCAGCAGCTTAATCCACAATGAGCAGTTCTTC.

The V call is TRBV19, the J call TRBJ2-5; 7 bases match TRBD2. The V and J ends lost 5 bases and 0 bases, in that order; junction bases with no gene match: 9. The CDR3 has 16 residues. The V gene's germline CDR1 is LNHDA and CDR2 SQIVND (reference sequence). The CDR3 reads CASSSTSTRYQETQYF. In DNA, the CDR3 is TGTGCCAGTAGTTCGACTAGCACGAGGTACCAAGAGACCCAGTACTTC. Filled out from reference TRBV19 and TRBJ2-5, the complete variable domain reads DGGITQSPKYLFRKEGQNVTLSCEQNLNHDAMYWYRQDPGQGLRLIYYSQIVNDFQKGDIAEGYSVSREKKESFPLTVTSAQKNPTAFYLCASSSTSTRYQETQYFGPGTRLLVL.

The CDR3 coding sequence is TGTGCCAGCAGTTCGCCCCGCATCGGTCTGTACGAGCAGTACTTC. Translating it yields CASSSPRIGLYEQYF. The gene calls are TRBV28 and TRBJ2-7; D unresolved. Trimming took 4 bases from V and 4 from J, leaving 17 bases between them. The germline V gene has CDR1 MDHEN and CDR2 SYDVKM. This CDR3 is built from 15 residues.

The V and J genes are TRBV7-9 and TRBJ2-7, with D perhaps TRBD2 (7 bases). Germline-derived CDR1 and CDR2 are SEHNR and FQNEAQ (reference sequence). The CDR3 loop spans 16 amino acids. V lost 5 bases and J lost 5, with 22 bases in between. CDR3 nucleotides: TGTGCCAGCAGCCCTAGAACCCGGGGGGCTGACAACGAGCAGTACTTC. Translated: CASSPRTRGADNEQYF.

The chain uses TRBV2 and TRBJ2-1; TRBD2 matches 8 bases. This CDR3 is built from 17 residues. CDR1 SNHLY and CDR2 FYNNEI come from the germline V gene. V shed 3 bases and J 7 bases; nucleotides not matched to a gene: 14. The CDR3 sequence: CASSDQLAAASGNEQFF. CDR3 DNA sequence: TGTGCCAGCAGTGACCAACTAGCGGCAGCGTCTGGGAATGAGCAGTTCTTC.

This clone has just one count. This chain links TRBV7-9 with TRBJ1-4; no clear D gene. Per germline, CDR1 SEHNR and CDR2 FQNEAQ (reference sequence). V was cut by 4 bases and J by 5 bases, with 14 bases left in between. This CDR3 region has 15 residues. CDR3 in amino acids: CASSSRHQENEKLFF. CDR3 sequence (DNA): TGTGCCAGCAGCTCAAGACACCAGGAGAATGAAAAACTGTTTTTT.

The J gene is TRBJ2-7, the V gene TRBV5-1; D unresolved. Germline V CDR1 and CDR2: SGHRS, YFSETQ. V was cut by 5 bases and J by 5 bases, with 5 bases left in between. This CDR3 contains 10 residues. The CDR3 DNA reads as TGCGCCAGCAGTTTCAACGAGCAGTACTTC. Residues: CASSFNEQYF.

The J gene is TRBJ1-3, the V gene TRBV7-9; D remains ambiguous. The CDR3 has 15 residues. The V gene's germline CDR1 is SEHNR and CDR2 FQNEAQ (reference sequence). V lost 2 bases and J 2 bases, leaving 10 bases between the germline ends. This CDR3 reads CASSLSEEPGNTIYF. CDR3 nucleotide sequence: TGTGCCAGCAGCTTAAGCGAGGAGCCTGGAAACACCATATATTTT.

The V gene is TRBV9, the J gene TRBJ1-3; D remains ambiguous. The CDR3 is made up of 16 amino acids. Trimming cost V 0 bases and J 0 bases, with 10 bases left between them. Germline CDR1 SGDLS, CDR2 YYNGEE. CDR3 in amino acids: CASSVGGTHSGNTIYF. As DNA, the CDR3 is TGTGCCAGCAGCGTAGGAGGCACACACTCTGGAAACACCATATATTTT.

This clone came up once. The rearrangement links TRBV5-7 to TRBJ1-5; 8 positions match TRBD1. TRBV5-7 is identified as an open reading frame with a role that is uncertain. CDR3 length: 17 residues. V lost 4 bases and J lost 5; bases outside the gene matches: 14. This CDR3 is CASSPSTGVPPDQPQHF. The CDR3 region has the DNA TGTGCCAGCAGCCCATCGACAGGGGTCCCGCCGGATCAGCCCCAGCATTTT.

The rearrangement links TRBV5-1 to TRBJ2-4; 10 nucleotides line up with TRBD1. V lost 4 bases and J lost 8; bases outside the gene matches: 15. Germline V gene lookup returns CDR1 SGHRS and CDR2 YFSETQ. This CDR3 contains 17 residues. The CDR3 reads CASSLGDRGWGMDIQYF. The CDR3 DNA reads TGCGCCAGCAGCCTAGGGGACAGGGGATGGGGTATGGACATTCAGTACTTC.

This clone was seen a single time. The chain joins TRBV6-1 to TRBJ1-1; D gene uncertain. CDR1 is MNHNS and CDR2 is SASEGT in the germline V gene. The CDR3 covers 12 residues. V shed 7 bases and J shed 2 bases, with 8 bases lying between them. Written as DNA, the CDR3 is TGTGCCAGCACCCTAATCAACACTGAAGCTTTCTTT. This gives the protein CASTLINTEAFF.

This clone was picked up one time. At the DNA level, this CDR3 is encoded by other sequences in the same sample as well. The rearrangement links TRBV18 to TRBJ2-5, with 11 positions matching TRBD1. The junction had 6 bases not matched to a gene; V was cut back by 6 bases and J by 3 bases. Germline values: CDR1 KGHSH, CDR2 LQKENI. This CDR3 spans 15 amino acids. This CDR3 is CASSPGTGGEETQYF. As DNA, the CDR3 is TGTGCCAGCTCCCCCGGGACAGGGGGGGAAGAGACCCAGTACTTC.

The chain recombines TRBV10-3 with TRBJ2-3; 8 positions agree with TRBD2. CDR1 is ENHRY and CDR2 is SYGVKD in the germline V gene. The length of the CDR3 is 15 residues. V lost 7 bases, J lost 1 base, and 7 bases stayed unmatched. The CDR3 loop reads CAITFSGEGTDTQYF. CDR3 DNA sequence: TGTGCCATCACCTTTAGCGGGGAAGGCACAGATACGCAGTATTTT.

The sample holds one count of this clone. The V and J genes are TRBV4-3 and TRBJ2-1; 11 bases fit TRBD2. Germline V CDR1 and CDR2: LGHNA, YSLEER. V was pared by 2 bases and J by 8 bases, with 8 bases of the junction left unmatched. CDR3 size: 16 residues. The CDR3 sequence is CASSQILAGGRDEQFF. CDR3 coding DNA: TGCGCCAGCAGCCAAATTTTAGCGGGAGGGCGTGATGAGCAGTTCTTC.

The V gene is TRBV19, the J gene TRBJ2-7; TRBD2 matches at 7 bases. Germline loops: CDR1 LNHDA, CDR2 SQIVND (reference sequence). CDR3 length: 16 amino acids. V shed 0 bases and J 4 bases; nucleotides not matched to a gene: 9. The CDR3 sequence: CASSIDLPAGQYEQYF. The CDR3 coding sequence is TGTGCCAGTAGTATAGATCTCCCAGCGGGGCAATACGAGCAGTACTTC.

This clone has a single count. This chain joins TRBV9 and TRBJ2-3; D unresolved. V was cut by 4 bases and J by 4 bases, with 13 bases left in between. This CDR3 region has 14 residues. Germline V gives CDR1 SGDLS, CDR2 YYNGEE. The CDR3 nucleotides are TGTGCCAGCAGCACCACAACAAGTCCAGATACGCAGTATTTT. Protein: CASSTTTSPDTQYF.